This T cell receptor (beta chain) was observed in a study of blood T cells in healthy people across ages. This clonotype was recorded once. Alongside a J-beta primer mix, a sample-barcoded 5' primer served in a second PCR lasting roughly 6 to 11 cycles. In TCRdb, the 5' RACE reads were re-called with MiXCR into one record per CDR3 protein. The sample lists about 500,000 distinct CDR3 sequences, around 24% occurring once. This same sample was also part of a study on T cells of mothers and their children.

This receptor was identified in a boy aged 10-17 years in good health. Sequencing input: blood.

CDR3 loop: CSVQPLAEQETQYF. Written as DNA, the CDR3 is TGCAGCGTCCAACCGCTAGCGGAGCAAGAGACCCAGTACTTC. The chain is built from TRBV29-1 and TRBJ2-5; TRBD2 aligns across 7 bases. With 6 bases clipped from V and 2 bases from J, the junction kept 9 bases outside the gene matches. CDR1 is SQVTM, CDR2 ANQGSEA, per germline. The CDR3 sequence is 14 residues long.